This passage covers 16 T cell receptor beta chains from one sample sequenced in a study of blood T cell repertoires in COVID-19. Profiling relied on immunoSEQ multiplex PCR, and the TCRdb table lists in-frame clones only, not all of them. The table has some 220,000 clones, around 84% seen once. The specimen sequenced was peripheral blood. These receptors all come from a woman aged 55-70 years who had recovered from COVID-19.

The chain is built from TRBV5-4 and TRBJ2-2; TRBD2 matches 9 bases. Germline V gene data show CDR1 as SGHNT and CDR2 as YYREEE (reference sequence). V lost 4 bases, J lost 4 bases, and 5 bases stayed unmatched. This CDR3 is built from 15 residues. DNA of the CDR3: TGTGCCAGCAGCATAGCGGGGGCACCCACCGGGGAGCTGTTTTTT. Translating gives CASSIAGAPTGELFF.

This clone was seen a few times. This rearrangement joins TRBV7-9 to TRBJ2-2, with D unresolved. Per the germline V gene, CDR1 is SEHNR and CDR2 is FQNEAQ (reference sequence). Trimming took 5 bases from V and 4 from J, leaving 17 bases between them. CDR3 length: 16 residues. In DNA, the CDR3 is TGTGCCAGCAGCAAGCCACAGACAATGGTCACCGGGGAGCTGTTTTTT. Translating it yields CASSKPQTMVTGELFF.

V is TRBV10-3 and J is TRBJ2-7; the match to TRBD2 covers 7 bases. CDR3 size: 13 residues. Germline V gene lookup returns CDR1 ENHRY and CDR2 SYGVKD. V dropped 5 bases and J dropped 6; count of bases not matched to a gene: 7. The DNA of the CDR3 is TGTGCCATCAGTCCGGGCCGGGGGGTCGAGCAGTACTTC. Residues: CAISPGRGVEQYF.

This clone was seen once. A single base separates this from a much larger clone, so it may be a read error. The V gene is TRBV14, the J gene TRBJ1-6; tentative D call: TRBD1 (5 bases). Trimming shortened V by 4 bases and J by 3 bases, and 10 bases separated the two germline ends. Germline values: CDR1 SGHDN, CDR2 FVKESK. The CDR3 is made up of 15 amino acids. The CDR3 bases are TGTGCCAGCAGCCCACGACAGCTCTATAATTCACCCCTCCACTTT. This encodes CASSPRQLYNSPLHF.

This clone was recorded once. V is TRBV7-9 and J is TRBJ1-1, with D tentatively TRBD1 (5 bases). Trimming shortened V by 5 bases and J by 7 bases, and 14 bases separated the two germline ends. CDR3 length: 13 residues. The germline CDR1 and CDR2 sequences are SEHNR and FQNEAQ (reference sequence). The CDR3 is CASSLEGGGEAFF. The CDR3 bases are TGTGCCAGCAGCCTCGAGGGCGGGGGTGAAGCTTTCTTT.

This sequence joins TRBV9 and TRBJ1-1, with 9 bases identical to TRBD1. Unmatched junction bases numbered 9, after V lost 0 bases and J lost 0 bases. In germline, CDR1 is SGDLS, CDR2 YYNGEE. The CDR3 spans 18 residues. In nucleotides, the CDR3 is TGTGCCAGCAGCGTAGATCCCCACAGGGGGCAAATGAACACTGAAGCTTTCTTT. Residues: CASSVDPHRGQMNTEAFF.

The chain has TRBV7-2 and TRBJ2-1; D might be TRBD2 (5 bases). The CDR3 sequence is 17 residues long. The V gene's germline CDR1 is SGHTA and CDR2 FQGNSA. Trimming shortened V by 0 bases and J by 4 bases, and 16 bases separated the two germline ends. The CDR3 protein is CASSLAPRRSLYNEQFF. The CDR3, as DNA: TGTGCCAGCAGCTTAGCGCCACGGAGGTCCTTATACAATGAGCAGTTCTTC.

This clone has just a few counts. The V and J genes are TRBV5-1 and TRBJ2-2; tentative D call: TRBD2 (6 bases). CDR3 length equals 15 residues. Germline CDR1 reads SGHRS; CDR2 reads YFSETQ. V lost 7 bases, J lost 3 bases, and 16 bases lay in between. The CDR3 protein is CASLPTSPDTGELFF. CDR3 nucleotides: TGCGCCAGCCTACCGACTAGTCCCGACACCGGGGAGCTGTTTTTT.

CDR3 sequence reads: CASSQDRIRGKKAEAFF. CDR3 DNA: TGCGCCAGCAGCCAAGATCGGATTAGGGGGAAAAAGGCTGAAGCTTTCTTT. V is TRBV4-1 and J is TRBJ1-1, with TRBD1 as a possible D gene (6 bases). Between the trimmed V and J ends, which lost 0 bases and 6 bases, there was a span of 20 bases. This CDR3 is 17 amino acids long. Germline CDR1 MGHRA, CDR2 YSYEKL.

V and J are TRBV28 and TRBJ2-7; 8 bases are shared with TRBD1. In germline, CDR1 is MDHEN, CDR2 SYDVKM. CDR3 length equals 13 residues. The V and J ends lost 3 bases and 4 bases, in that order; junction bases with no gene match: 2. In DNA, the CDR3 is TGTGCCAGCAGTTTGCAGGGGGCTTACGAGCAGTACTTC. This gives the protein CASSLQGAYEQYF.

The V and J genes are TRBV4-3 and TRBJ2-7; D perhaps matches TRBD2 (5 bases). This CDR3 has 14 amino acids. From germline, CDR1 is LGHNA and CDR2 YSLEER. Trimming took off 0 bases at V and 0 bases at J, with 6 bases between the two ends. The CDR3 DNA reads TGCGCCAGCAGCCAAGAGGGGAGCTCCTACGAGCAGTACTTC. This codes for CASSQEGSSYEQYF.

The chain couples TRBV19 to TRBJ2-2, with a weak D call TRBD1 (6 bases). Germline CDR1 is LNHDA and CDR2 is SQIVND (reference sequence). V dropped 2 bases and J dropped 9 bases, with 7 bases sitting between them. The length of the CDR3 is 12 residues. Written as DNA, the CDR3 is TGTGCCAGTAGTATAAGGGGGAGGGAGCTGTTTTTT. This encodes CASSIRGRELFF. The variable domain in full, completed from reference TRBV19 and TRBJ2-2, reads DGGITQSPKYLFRKEGQNVTLSCEQNLNHDAMYWYRQDPGQGLRLIYYSQIVNDFQKGDIAEGYSVSREKKESFPLTVTSAQKNPTAFYLCASSIRGRELFFGEGSRLTVL.

Regarding this clone: An end of the junction differs from the germline gene, which may be a read error. This sequence joins TRBV10-3 and TRBJ1-2; D is unresolved. Per the germline V gene, CDR1 is ENHRY and CDR2 is SYGVKD. This CDR3 is 11 amino acids long. The CDR3 DNA reads as TGTGCCGTCAGGTTCGAGAGTGGCTACACCTTC. It specifies CAVRFESGYTF.

CDR3 DNA sequence: TGTGCCACCTCGGCATTTGCCGGGGACATTCAGTACTTC. Amino acids: CATSAFAGDIQYF. The chain employs TRBV19 and TRBJ2-4, with D possibly matching TRBD2 (5 bases). The V gene's germline CDR1 is LNHDA and CDR2 SQIVND (reference sequence). This CDR3 has 13 amino acids. The V end lost 10 bases, the J end lost 8 bases, and 18 bases lay between the germline ends.

This chain links TRBV7-9 with TRBJ2-2; D perhaps matches TRBD2 (5 bases). This CDR3 comprises 14 residues. CDR1 and CDR2 (germline): SEHNR, FQNEAQ (reference sequence). Trimming took off 5 bases at V and 0 bases at J, with 7 bases between the two ends. The CDR3 sequence is CASSGLSNTGELFF. CDR3 coding DNA: TGTGCCAGCAGCGGACTTTCGAACACCGGGGAGCTGTTTTTT.

The CDR3 DNA reads TGTGCCAGCTCACCAATAGGGGCAGGGCCCAAAAACATTCAGTACTTC. It codes for CASSPIGAGPKNIQYF. This sequence joins TRBV18 and TRBJ2-4; D is possibly TRBD1 (5 bases). Looked up from germline, CDR1 is KGHSH and CDR2 is LQKENI. This CDR3 is built from 16 residues. V lost 2 bases and J 2 bases, leaving 13 bases between the germline ends.